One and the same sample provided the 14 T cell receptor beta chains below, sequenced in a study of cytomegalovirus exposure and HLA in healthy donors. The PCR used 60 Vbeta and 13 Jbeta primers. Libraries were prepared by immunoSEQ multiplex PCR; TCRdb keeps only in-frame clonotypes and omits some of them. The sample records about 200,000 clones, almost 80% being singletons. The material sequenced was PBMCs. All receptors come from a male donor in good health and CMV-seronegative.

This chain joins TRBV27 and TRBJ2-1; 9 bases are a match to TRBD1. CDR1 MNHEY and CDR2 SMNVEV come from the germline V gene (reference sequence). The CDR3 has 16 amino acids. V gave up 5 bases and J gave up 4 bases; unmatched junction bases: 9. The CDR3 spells CASSLRTGALYNEQFF. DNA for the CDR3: TGTGCCAGCAGTCTACGGACAGGGGCCCTTTACAATGAGCAGTTCTTC.

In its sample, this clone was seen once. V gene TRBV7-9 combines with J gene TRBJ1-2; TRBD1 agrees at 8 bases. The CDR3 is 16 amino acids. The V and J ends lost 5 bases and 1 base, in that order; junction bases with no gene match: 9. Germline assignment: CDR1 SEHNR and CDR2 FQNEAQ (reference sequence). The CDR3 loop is CASSGDRTKDNYGYTF. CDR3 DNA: TGTGCCAGCAGCGGGGACAGGACAAAGGATAACTATGGCTACACCTTC.

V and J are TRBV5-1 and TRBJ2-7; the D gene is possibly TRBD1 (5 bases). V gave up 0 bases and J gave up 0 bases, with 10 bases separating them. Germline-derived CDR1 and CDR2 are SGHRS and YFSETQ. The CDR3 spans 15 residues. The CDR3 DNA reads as TGCGCCAGCAGCTTGGGGGGCGTACTCTCCTACGAGCAGTACTTC. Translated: CASSLGGVLSYEQYF.

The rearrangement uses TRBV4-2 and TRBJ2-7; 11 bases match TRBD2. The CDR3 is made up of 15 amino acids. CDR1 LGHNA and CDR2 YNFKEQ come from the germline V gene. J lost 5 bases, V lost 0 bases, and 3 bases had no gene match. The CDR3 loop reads CASSQDTSGSDEQYF. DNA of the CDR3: TGTGCCAGCAGCCAAGATACTAGCGGGAGCGACGAGCAGTACTTC.

This CDR3 is CASSLGLAGTYEQYF. Written as DNA, the CDR3 is TGTGCCAGCAGCTTAGGACTAGCGGGTACTTACGAGCAGTACTTC. The V gene is TRBV7-3, the J gene TRBJ2-7, with 11 bases fitting TRBD2. Germline V gene sequence: CDR1 SGHTA, CDR2 FQGTGA. This CDR3 is built from 15 residues. Unmatched junction bases numbered 4, after V lost 2 bases and J lost 4 bases. Complete variable domain (other parts from reference TRBV7-3 and TRBJ2-7): GAGVSQTPSNKVTEKGKYVELRCDPISGHTALYWYRQSLGQGPEFLIYFQGTGAADDSGLPNDRFFAVRPEGSVSTLKIQRTERGDSAVYLCASSLGLAGTYEQYFGPGTRLTVT.

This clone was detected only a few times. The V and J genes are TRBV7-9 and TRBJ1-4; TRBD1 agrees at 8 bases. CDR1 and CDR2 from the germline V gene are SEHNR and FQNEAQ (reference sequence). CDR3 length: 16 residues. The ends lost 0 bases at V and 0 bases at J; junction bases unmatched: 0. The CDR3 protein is CASSLAGQATNEKLFF. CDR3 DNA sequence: TGTGCCAGCAGCTTAGCGGGACAGGCAACTAATGAAAAACTGTTTTTT.

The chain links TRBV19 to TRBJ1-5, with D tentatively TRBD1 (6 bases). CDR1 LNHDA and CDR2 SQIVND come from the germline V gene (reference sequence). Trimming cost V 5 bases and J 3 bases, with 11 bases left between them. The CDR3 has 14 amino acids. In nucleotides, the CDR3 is TGTGCCAGTAGTGGGCAGGGGTTCAATCAGCCCCAGCATTTT. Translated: CASSGQGFNQPQHF.

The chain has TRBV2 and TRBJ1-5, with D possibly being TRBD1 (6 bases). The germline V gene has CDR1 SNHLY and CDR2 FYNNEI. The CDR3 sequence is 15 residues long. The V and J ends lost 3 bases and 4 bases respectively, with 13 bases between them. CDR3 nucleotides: TGTGCCAGCAGTGAGGGGGGGGCTTGGAATCAGCCCCAGCATTTT. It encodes CASSEGGAWNQPQHF.

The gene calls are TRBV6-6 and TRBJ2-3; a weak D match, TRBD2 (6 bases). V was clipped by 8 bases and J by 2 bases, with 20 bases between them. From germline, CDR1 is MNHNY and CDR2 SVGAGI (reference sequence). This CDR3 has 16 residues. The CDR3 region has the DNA TGTGCCAGCGGCTTTAACCGGCGGGGCCTCACAGATACGCAGTATTTT. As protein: CASGFNRRGLTDTQYF.

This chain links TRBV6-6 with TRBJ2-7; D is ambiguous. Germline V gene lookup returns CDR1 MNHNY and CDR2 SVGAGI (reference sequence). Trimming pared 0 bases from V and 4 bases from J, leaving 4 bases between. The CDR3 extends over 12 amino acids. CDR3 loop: CASSYSKYEQYF. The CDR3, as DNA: TGTGCCAGCAGTTACTCCAAATACGAGCAGTACTTC.

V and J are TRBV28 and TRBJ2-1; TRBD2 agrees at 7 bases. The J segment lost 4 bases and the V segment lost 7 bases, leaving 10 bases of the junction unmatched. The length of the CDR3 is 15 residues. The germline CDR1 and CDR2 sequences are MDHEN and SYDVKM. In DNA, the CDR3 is TGTGCCAGCACCACTGGGGGGGAGGGGTACAATGAGCAGTTCTTC. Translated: CASTTGGEGYNEQFF.

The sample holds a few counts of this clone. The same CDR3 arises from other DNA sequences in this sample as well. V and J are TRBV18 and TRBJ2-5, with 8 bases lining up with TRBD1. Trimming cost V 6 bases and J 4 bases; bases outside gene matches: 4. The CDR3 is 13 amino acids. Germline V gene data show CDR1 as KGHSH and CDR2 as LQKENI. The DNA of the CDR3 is TGTGCCAGCTCGCCCGGACAGGGAGAGACCCAGTACTTC. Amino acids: CASSPGQGETQYF.

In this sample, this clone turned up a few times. CDR3 sequence: CASGNTGGSAEAFF. The CDR3 DNA follows: TGTGCCAGCGGCAACACAGGGGGCTCCGCTGAAGCTTTCTTT. This chain connects TRBV6-5 to TRBJ1-1, with 9 nucleotides matching TRBD1. Germline trimming cut 8 bases from V and 6 bases from J; bases unmatched to any gene: 10. The CDR3 runs to 14 residues. Germline V gene lookup returns CDR1 MNHEY and CDR2 SVGAGI.

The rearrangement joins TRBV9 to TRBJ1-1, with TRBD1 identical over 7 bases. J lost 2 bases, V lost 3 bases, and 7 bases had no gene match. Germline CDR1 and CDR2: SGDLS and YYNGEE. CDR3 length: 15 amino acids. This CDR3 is CASSARQGSNTEAFF. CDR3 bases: TGTGCCAGCAGCGCCCGACAGGGATCAAACACTGAAGCTTTCTTT.